These 30 T cell receptor beta chains were sequenced from one sample in a study of CD8 T cell repertoires and HIV-1 epitope variants. The assay was immunoSEQ multiplex PCR, and TCRdb's table has in-frame clones only and misses some. In the table there are 90,000 or so clones, 60% to 80% of which are singletons. Material: uncultured baseline CD8+ T cells from peripheral blood mononuclear cells (PBMCs). These receptor sequences come from a male donor with HIV.

This chain links TRBV5-4 with TRBJ2-6, with D possibly being TRBD1 (5 bases). CDR3 length: 17 amino acids. The V end lost 5 bases, the J end lost 5 bases, and 20 bases lay between the germline ends. Looked up from germline, CDR1 is SGHNT and CDR2 is YYREEE (reference sequence). The DNA of the CDR3 is TGTGCCAGCAGTGTTACCGTACCAGACAGTCGGGCCAACGTCCTGACTTTC. Encoded protein: CASSVTVPDSRANVLTF.

This clone was observed a handful of times. The chain couples TRBV19 to TRBJ2-2; 8 positions agree with TRBD2. The CDR3 is 14 residues long. CDR1 and CDR2 from the germline V gene are LNHDA and SQIVND (reference sequence). Trimming at V came to 11 bases and at J to 0 bases, leaving 5 bases not matched to a gene. In DNA form, the CDR3 reads TGTGCCTGCCAGGGACTAGCGAACACCGGGGAGCTGTTTTTT. Amino acids: CACQGLANTGELFF. Variable domain in full (rest from reference TRBV19 and TRBJ2-2): DGGITQSPKYLFRKEGQNVTLSCEQNLNHDAMYWYRQDPGQGLRLIYYSQIVNDFQKGDIAEGYSVSREKKESFPLTVTSAQKNPTAFYLCACQGLANTGELFFGEGSRLTVL.

V usage is TRBV19 and J usage is TRBJ1-5; D is unclear. Germline-derived CDR1 and CDR2 are LNHDA and SQIVND (reference sequence). V was trimmed by 5 bases and J by 5 bases, leaving 10 bases between them. There are 13 residues in the CDR3. In nucleotides, the CDR3 is TGTGCCAGTAGTGGGTCAAAAGATCAGCCCCAGCATTTT. Amino acid sequence: CASSGSKDQPQHF.

The chain couples TRBV7-2 to TRBJ2-1, with D possibly TRBD1 on 6 matching bases. The CDR3 has 15 amino acids. Germline V gene sequence: CDR1 SGHTA, CDR2 FQGNSA. Trimming took 5 bases from V and 0 from J, leaving 11 bases between them. The CDR3 sequence: CASSHRESSYNEQFF. DNA for the CDR3: TGTGCCAGCAGCCACAGGGAGAGCTCCTACAATGAGCAGTTCTTC.

The rearrangement uses TRBV28 and TRBJ1-5, with a tentative D call TRBD1 (6 bases). This CDR3 comprises 16 residues. The germline V gene has CDR1 MDHEN and CDR2 SYDVKM. V gave up 5 bases and J gave up 4 bases, with 18 bases separating them. CDR3 in DNA: TGTGCCAGCAGTCCACCCAAAACAGGGTATAATCAGCCCCAGCATTTT. Translation: CASSPPKTGYNQPQHF.

V is TRBV9 and J is TRBJ2-3; D uncertain. The CDR3 length is 13 residues. CDR1 and CDR2 (germline): SGDLS, YYNGEE. The V end was cut by 2 bases, the J end by 5 bases, with 9 bases between. CDR3 region: CASSVPPRDTQYF. DNA for the CDR3: TGTGCCAGCAGCGTCCCCCCCCGAGATACGCAGTATTTT.

This clone was found many times. The chain links TRBV27 to TRBJ2-1; perhaps TRBD2 as D (5 bases). There are 13 residues in the CDR3. The germline gives CDR1 MNHEY, CDR2 SMNVEV (reference sequence). The ends were cut back, 5 bases at V and 5 bases at J, with 10 bases in the middle. CDR3 loop: CASSPDYHNEQFF. The CDR3 nucleotides read TGTGCCAGCAGTCCCGACTACCACAATGAGCAGTTCTTC.

This rearrangement joins TRBV25-1 to TRBJ2-1; possibly TRBD1 for D (6 bases). Trimming shortened V by 8 bases and J by 0 bases, and 8 bases separated the two germline ends. Germline V gene sequence: CDR1 MGHDK, CDR2 SYGVNS. The CDR3 totals 13 residues. In DNA, the CDR3 is TGTGCCAGCGGACAGAGCTCCTACAATGAGCAGTTCTTC. Translation: CASGQSSYNEQFF.

In DNA form, the CDR3 reads TGTGCCAGCAGCTTGGGAACGGCGGGGGGCTACGAGCAGTACTTC. As protein: CASSLGTAGGYEQYF. V gene TRBV5-4 combines with J gene TRBJ2-7; TRBD2 matches 8 bases. The length of the CDR3 is 15 residues. In germline, CDR1 is SGHNT, CDR2 YYREEE (reference sequence). V dropped 0 bases and J dropped 3; count of bases not matched to a gene: 5.

V and J are TRBV5-1 and TRBJ2-2, with D uncertain. CDR1 and CDR2 (germline): SGHRS, YFSETQ. This CDR3 contains 15 residues. V lost 0 bases and J lost 1, with 7 bases in between. The chain's CDR3 is CASSLARQNTGELFF. DNA for the CDR3: TGCGCCAGCAGCTTGGCGAGGCAGAACACCGGGGAGCTGTTTTTT.

The chain carries TRBV10-2 and TRBJ1-5, with 8 bases identical to TRBD1. From germline, CDR1 is WSHSY and CDR2 SAAADI. The CDR3 has 16 residues. The junction had 10 bases not matched to a gene; V was cut back by 2 bases and J by 7 bases. The CDR3 spells CASSEPQGGIGQPQHF. CDR3 DNA sequence: TGCGCCAGCAGTGAGCCACAGGGGGGGATAGGGCAGCCCCAGCATTTT.

V usage is TRBV6-5 and J usage is TRBJ1-1; no clear D gene. Looked up from germline, CDR1 is MNHEY and CDR2 is SVGAGI. The CDR3 covers 14 residues. V was pared by 0 bases and J by 1 base, with 6 bases between. This CDR3 reads CASSYSIQNTEAFF. In DNA, the CDR3 is TGTGCCAGCAGTTACTCGATACAGAACACTGAAGCTTTCTTT.

This sequence joins TRBV28 and TRBJ2-3; 11 nucleotides align to TRBD2. Germline lookup yields CDR1 MDHEN and CDR2 SYDVKM. CDR3 length equals 14 residues. The J segment lost 2 bases and the V segment lost 10 bases, leaving 5 bases of the junction unmatched. The CDR3 DNA reads as TGTGCCACCCTAGCGGGGGGACCCACAGATACGCAGTATTTT. It translates to CATLAGGPTDTQYF.

This sequence joins TRBV9 and TRBJ2-5; the match to TRBD2 covers 16 bases. This CDR3 is built from 18 residues. CDR1 is SGDLS and CDR2 is YYNGEE in the germline V gene. J gave up 5 bases and V 4 bases, and 11 bases lay outside the gene matches. CDR3 in amino acids: CASSPRGLAGGRGETQYF. The CDR3 nucleotides are TGTGCCAGCAGCCCCCGGGGACTAGCGGGGGGGCGGGGGGAGACCCAGTACTTC. Variable domain in full (rest from reference TRBV9 and TRBJ2-5): DSGVTQTPKHLITATGQRVTLRCSPRSGDLSVYWYQQSLDQGLQFLIQYYNGEERAKGNILERFSAQQFPDLHSELNLSSLELGDSALYFCASSPRGLAGGRGETQYFGPGTRLLVL.

This chain uses TRBV9 with TRBJ1-2; D not resolved. Trimming pared 4 bases from V and 8 bases from J, leaving 9 bases between. The CDR3 totals 11 residues. Germline V gene lookup returns CDR1 SGDLS and CDR2 YYNGEE. The CDR3, as DNA: TGTGCCAGCAGCCAAGAGCAGGGCTACACCTTC. Amino acids: CASSQEQGYTF.

The chain couples TRBV7-8 to TRBJ2-5; the D gene could be TRBD1 or TRBD2 (6 bases each). Germline V CDR1 and CDR2: SGHVS, FQNEAQ. Trimming took off 1 base at V and 5 bases at J, with 11 bases between the two ends. The CDR3 has 14 residues. This CDR3 is CASSLETGRETQYF. CDR3 nucleotide sequence: TGTGCCAGCAGCTTAGAAACAGGGAGGGAGACCCAGTACTTC.

The rearrangement joins TRBV6-1 to TRBJ1-6; 9 nucleotides match TRBD1. Germline CDR1 is MNHNS and CDR2 is SASEGT. V shed 3 bases, J shed 7 bases, and the junction held 4 bases outside the gene matches. This CDR3 comprises 15 residues. The CDR3 protein is CASSEGTGRNSPLHF. CDR3 coding DNA: TGTGCCAGCAGTGAGGGGACAGGGAGAAATTCACCCCTCCACTTT.

A single count supports this clone. The chain links TRBV7-8 to TRBJ2-7, with D perhaps TRBD1 or TRBD2 (5 bases each). Trimming removed 1 base at V and 0 bases at J, with 16 bases between. In germline, CDR1 is SGHVS, CDR2 FQNEAQ. The CDR3 is made up of 17 amino acids. The CDR3 bases are TGTGCCAGCAGCTTAGGAGGGGCGGCTTGGAGCTCCTACGAGCAGTACTTC. Its translation is CASSLGGAAWSSYEQYF.

This clone was counted once. The chain couples TRBV28 to TRBJ1-2; no definite D call. The CDR3 runs 16 residues. Per the germline V gene, CDR1 is MDHEN and CDR2 is SYDVKM. V was trimmed by 4 bases and J by 7 bases, leaving 22 bases between them. In DNA, the CDR3 is TGTGCCAGCAGTTCCCCGGGCCCCGGGGATCTGGGTGGCTACACCTTC. Translation: CASSSPGPGDLGGYTF.

The rearrangement uses TRBV5-1 and TRBJ2-7; D not certain. The CDR3 covers 15 residues. V lost 4 bases to trimming and J lost 4 bases, with 18 bases between them. Germline CDR1 SGHRS, CDR2 YFSETQ. CDR3 amino acids: CASSPLENSLYEQYF. CDR3 coding DNA: TGCGCCAGCAGCCCCCTGGAGAACTCCCTATACGAGCAGTACTTC.

The chain couples TRBV30 to TRBJ1-1; D not resolved. Germline assignment: CDR1 GTSNPN and CDR2 SVGIG (reference sequence). The CDR3 sequence is 12 residues long. Trimming cost V 4 bases and J 1 base, with 7 bases left between them. CDR3 protein: CAWIWGNTEAFF. CDR3 in DNA: TGTGCCTGGATATGGGGGAACACTGAAGCTTTCTTT.

This clone was observed a few times. This chain links TRBV23-1 with TRBJ2-5; 11 positions match TRBD2. TRBV23-1 is identified as an open reading frame with a role that is uncertain. This CDR3 spans 19 amino acids. The junction had 12 bases not matched to a gene; V was cut back by 2 bases and J by 1 base. The CDR3 protein is CASSQTALVGLAVQETQYF. The CDR3 DNA sequence: TGCGCCAGCAGTCAAACTGCGTTGGTGGGACTAGCGGTCCAAGAGACCCAGTACTTC.

This clone was counted between two and nine times. The CDR3, as DNA: TGTGCCAGCAGCTTCCTAGCTGAAGCTTTCTTT. Translation gives CASSFLAEAFF. The chain joins TRBV11-2 to TRBJ1-1; no clear D gene. Germline CDR1 SGHAT, CDR2 FQNNGV. V lost 3 bases to trimming and J lost 6 bases, with 5 bases between them. The CDR3 covers 11 residues. Variable domain in full (rest from reference TRBV11-2 and TRBJ1-1): EAGVAQSPRYKIIEKRQSVAFWCNPISGHATLYWYQQILGQGPKLLIQFQNNGVVDDSQLPKDRFSAERLKGVDSTLKIQPAKLEDSAVYLCASSFLAEAFFGQGTRLTVV.

By share of the sample, this clone is medium-sized. V and J are TRBV19 and TRBJ1-1; D is perhaps TRBD1 (5 bases). The V and J ends lost 0 bases and 6 bases respectively, with 8 bases between them. CDR3 size: 13 residues. Germline V gene data show CDR1 as LNHDA and CDR2 as SQIVND (reference sequence). The CDR3 nucleotides read TGTGCCAGTAGTATAGACCGGACACCTGAAGCTTTCTTT. Amino acid sequence: CASSIDRTPEAFF.

This clone showed up just a few times. This rearrangement joins TRBV29-1 to TRBJ2-7, with D maybe TRBD1 (7 bases). Germline V gene data show CDR1 as SQVTM and CDR2 as ANQGSEA. Trimming removed 3 bases from V and 7 bases from J, with 13 bases in between. There are 12 residues in the CDR3. The CDR3 protein is CSVDTGAGEQYF. The CDR3 DNA sequence: TGCAGCGTTGACACAGGGGCGGGGGAGCAGTACTTC.

CDR3 loop: CASSREQGRGTEAFF. CDR3 bases: TGTGCCAGCAGCCGTGAACAGGGGAGGGGCACTGAAGCTTTCTTT. The chain has TRBV5-4 and TRBJ1-1, with 7 bases aligning to TRBD1. The CDR3 has 15 residues. The junction had 10 bases not matched to a gene; V was cut back by 4 bases and J by 4 bases. Germline CDR1 is SGHNT and CDR2 is YYREEE (reference sequence).

The chain is built from TRBV5-1 and TRBJ1-1, with D unresolved. This CDR3 spans 13 amino acids. The V and J ends lost 5 bases and 0 bases respectively, with 8 bases between them. Germline V gene data show CDR1 as SGHRS and CDR2 as YFSETQ. CDR3 sequence reads: CASRTALNTEAFF. Here the CDR3 DNA reads TGCGCCAGCAGGACGGCCCTGAACACTGAAGCTTTCTTT.

The chain uses TRBV28 and TRBJ2-3; 11 bases fit TRBD2. V gave up 3 bases and J gave up 2 bases; unmatched junction bases: 13. Germline CDR1 MDHEN, CDR2 SYDVKM. The CDR3 loop spans 19 amino acids. The CDR3 protein is CASSFGPGTSGKTTDTQYF. Here the CDR3 DNA reads TGTGCCAGCAGTTTCGGGCCCGGGACTAGCGGTAAGACCACAGATACGCAGTATTTT. The whole variable domain, filled in from reference TRBV28 and TRBJ2-3, reads DVKVTQSSRYLVKRTGEKVFLECVQDMDHENMFWYRQDPGLGLRLIYFSYDVKMKEKGDIPEGYSVSREKKERFSLILESASTNQTSMYLCASSFGPGTSGKTTDTQYFGPGTRLTVL.

The chain joins TRBV5-1 to TRBJ2-2; perhaps TRBD2 as D (5 bases). This CDR3 is built from 15 residues. With 2 bases removed from V and 3 bases from J, the gap between germline ends came to 11 bases. Germline CDR1 and CDR2: SGHRS and YFSETQ. The CDR3 region has the DNA TGCGCCAGCAGCTTTGCGGGTTCGGACACCGGGGAGCTGTTTTTT. Residues: CASSFAGSDTGELFF.

This clone appeared a few times. V usage is TRBV6-1 and J usage is TRBJ2-7; maybe TRBD1 (7 bases). Germline loops: CDR1 MNHNS, CDR2 SASEGT. This CDR3 region has 15 residues. Trimming cost V 6 bases and J 2 bases, with 17 bases left between them. The DNA for the CDR3 is TGTGCCAGCAGAGCCCGACAGGGAGGAGCCTACGAGCAGTACTTC. Protein: CASRARQGGAYEQYF.